This T cell receptor (beta chain) was sequenced during a study of identical twins. Study-level results: Within beta out-of-frame sequences, the excess sharing observed between twins was weaker. These conclusions were based on statistical analysis (cross-sectional, not following the same donors).

This clonotype was seen once. What it recognizes is unknown. Each CDR3 protein gets one entry after TCRdb re-called the 5' RACE reads with MiXCR. Of 450,000 or so distinct CDR3 sequences in the sample, approximately 15% were seen once. Trimming left V 3 bases short and J 3 bases short, with 6 bases between. The CDR3 covers 14 residues. CDR1 MNHNS and CDR2 SASEGT come from the germline V gene. The same data also contributed to another study, on yellow fever vaccine responses in identical twins.

Input material: CD4+ T cells sorted from blood. This TCR was recovered from a woman under 30 in good health. The J gene is TRBJ2-6, the V gene TRBV6-1, with D hard to call. This CDR3 reads CASSDASGANVLTF. In DNA form, the CDR3 reads TGTGCCAGCAGTGATGCCAGTGGGGCCAACGTCCTGACTTTC.